These 12 T cell receptor beta chains share one sample of origin, sequenced in a study of T cells after yellow fever vaccination. TCRdb used MiXCR to reprocess the 5' RACE reads, holding one entry per CDR3 protein. The sample lists about 30,000 distinct CDR3 sequences; 3.5% to 5% were seen once. The material sequenced was CD8+ T cells sorted from PBMCs, taken 5 days after the yellow fever booster vaccination. Receptors originate from a man aged 25-45 years who received the YFV17D yellow fever vaccine.

This clonotype was recorded many times. The J gene is TRBJ2-2, the V gene TRBV12-3 or TRBV12-4; D is unclear. Trimming removed 6 bases from V and 6 bases from J, with 2 bases in between. This CDR3 contains 10 residues. CDR3 sequence (DNA): TGTGCCAGCAGATCCGGGGAGCTGTTTTTT. Translation gives CASRSGELFF.

This clonotype was picked up many times. The chain employs TRBV28 and TRBJ1-2, with 7 bases that match TRBD1. The CDR3 spans 16 residues. Germline V gene lookup returns CDR1 MDHEN and CDR2 SYDVKM. The ends lost 1 base at V and 7 bases at J; junction bases unmatched: 12. The CDR3 DNA sequence: TGTGCCAGCAGTTTATACACTTTCGACAGGGTGGCTGGCTACACCTTC. Its protein product is CASSLYTFDRVAGYTF.

This clonotype has at least ten counts. The rearrangement uses TRBV27 and TRBJ2-5, with D tentatively TRBD2 (5 bases). V lost 4 bases and J 7 bases, leaving 10 bases between the germline ends. The CDR3 has 12 amino acids. The germline V gene encodes CDR1 MNHEY and CDR2 SMNVEV (reference sequence). The CDR3 coding sequence is TGTGCCAGCAGTTCAGGAGAGGGGACCCAGTACTTC. Protein: CASSSGEGTQYF.

This clonotype has ten or more counts. The V call is TRBV28, the J call TRBJ1-6; D gene ambiguous. V shed 3 bases and J shed 10 bases, with 7 bases lying between them. From germline, CDR1 is MDHEN and CDR2 SYDVKM. The CDR3 has 12 residues. This CDR3 is CASSFGRSPLHF. The CDR3, as DNA: TGTGCCAGCAGTTTCGGGCGATCACCCCTCCACTTT. Full variable domain (remainder filled in from reference TRBV28 and TRBJ1-6): DVKVTQSSRYLVKRTGEKVFLECVQDMDHENMFWYRQDPGLGLRLIYFSYDVKMKEKGDIPEGYSVSREKKERFSLILESASTNQTSMYLCASSFGRSPLHFGNGTRLTVT.

This clonotype was seen many times. V and J are TRBV3-1 and TRBJ2-5, with D unresolved. V was clipped by 0 bases and J by 7 bases, with 9 bases between them. Germline V gives CDR1 LGHDT, CDR2 YNNKEL (reference sequence). The CDR3 sequence is 13 residues long. The CDR3 sequence: CASSQEGPGTQYF. CDR3 DNA: TGTGCCAGCAGCCAAGAGGGCCCGGGGACCCAGTACTTC.

This clonotype was observed at least ten times. The chain is built from TRBV27 and TRBJ2-7; TRBD2 agrees at 7 bases. After removal of 3 bases from V and 7 bases from J, the junction contained 6 bases not matched to a gene. Per germline, CDR1 MNHEY and CDR2 SMNVEV (reference sequence). The CDR3 extends over 13 amino acids. The CDR3 nucleotides read TGTGCCAGCAGTTTTGGCGGGAGTAGGGAGCAGTACTTC. Translating it yields CASSFGGSREQYF.

This clonotype came up many times. The rearrangement joins TRBV6-2 or TRBV6-3 to TRBJ1-5, with TRBD1 identical over 7 bases. Germline V gene lookup returns CDR1 MNHEY and CDR2 SVGEGT. V lost 6 bases to trimming and J lost 5 bases; unmatched junction nucleotides: 7. CDR3 length: 14 amino acids. The CDR3 DNA reads as TGTGCCAGCAGGGGATGGGACAGAGATCAGCCCCAGCATTTT. Encoded protein: CASRGWDRDQPQHF.

This chain's CDR3 is CSARDRELNGYTF. The CDR3 region has the DNA TGCAGTGCTAGGGACAGGGAGCTAAATGGCTACACCTTC. This chain joins TRBV20-1 and TRBJ1-2; 8 bases line up with TRBD1. CDR1 DFQATT and CDR2 SNEGSKA come from the germline V gene (reference sequence). The CDR3 length is 13 residues. The junction had 6 bases not matched to a gene; V was cut back by 3 bases and J by 6 bases.

This clonotype showed up many times. The CDR3 DNA is TGTGCCAGCAGCTTTCACGGTCTCGTAGATACGCAGTATTTT. Its protein product is CASSFHGLVDTQYF. The V gene is TRBV7-9, the J gene TRBJ2-3; D remains unclear. The CDR3 runs 14 residues. V shed 3 bases and J shed 5 bases, with 12 bases lying between them. CDR1 SEHNR and CDR2 FQNEAQ come from the germline V gene (reference sequence).

The chain recombines TRBV28 with TRBJ2-5; unclear D gene. The germline V gene encodes CDR1 MDHEN and CDR2 SYDVKM. V was trimmed by 4 bases and J by 2 bases, leaving 8 bases between them. This CDR3 is 13 amino acids long. CDR3 sequence (DNA): TGTGCCAGCAGTTCCCAGAATCAAGAGACCCAGTACTTC. This gives the protein CASSSQNQETQYF.

This clonotype was observed many times. The gene calls are TRBV15 and TRBJ2-5, with D perhaps matching TRBD1 (6 bases). The CDR3 contains 16 residues. V gave up 5 bases and J gave up 0 bases, with 16 bases separating them. Germline assignment: CDR1 LNHNV and CDR2 YYDKDF (reference sequence). For the CDR3, the DNA is TGTGCCACCAGCTTCGAGCGAGGACAGTACCAAGAGACCCAGTACTTC. Protein: CATSFERGQYQETQYF.

The sample holds many counts of this clonotype. This chain links TRBV10-3 with TRBJ2-6, with 11 positions matching TRBD1. Germline lookup yields CDR1 ENHRY and CDR2 SYGVKD. V lost 4 bases and J lost 1; bases outside the gene matches: 6. This CDR3 has 18 amino acids. CDR3 protein: CAISAGTGGGSGANVLTF. CDR3 in DNA: TGTGCCATCAGTGCCGGGACAGGGGGGGGTTCTGGGGCCAACGTCCTGACTTTC.